The sequence of this TCR beta chain was determined in a study of T cells in Graves' hyperthyroidism and ophthalmopathy (dated by TCRdb to about 2019). Looking at the study overall: Peripheral blood samples were taken at initial diagnosis, before any treatment was given. An independent validation cohort of 18 to 20 hyperthyroidism patients and 15 or so patients who later progressed to ophthalmopathy tested prospective prediction of ophthalmopathy. The study also compared thyroid tissue and blood T-cell repertoires from 6 or 7 Graves' hyperthyroidism patients. According to the paper, TCR Vbeta CDR3 sequencing was carried out on roughly 130 peripheral blood samples, which came from more than 40 ophthalmopathy, approximately 78 hyperthyroidism and about 17 progressor patients. To identify distinguishing TCR V-J signatures, a discovery cohort of 90 to 100 patients was used, comprising 40 to 45 with Graves' ophthalmopathy and around 57 with stable Graves' hyperthyroidism. Following sampling, methimazole starting at 30 mg daily was given to hyperthyroidism patients, and high-dose intravenous methylprednisolone was given to ophthalmopathy patients. The 85 to 100 discovery patients were randomly split 7:3 into training and test sets.

What the work shows at the level of the full study, not this receptor alone: Blood samples also contained most of the expanded thyroid clonotypes (frequency above 0.001), which suggests that blood repertoires may reflect thyroid immune responses. A 13 V-J signature model separated ophthalmopathy from stable hyperthyroidism, with around 88% sensitivity and about 81% specificity in cross-validation and 80%/75% in testing. In validation, the model predicted progression to ophthalmopathy with about 71% sensitivity and less than 75% specificity, a median of around 6.6 months before onset. Sample size was not statistically predetermined, and investigators were not blinded to group allocation.

The CDR3 goes from the cysteine to the phenylalanine over 14 residues. Only the CDR3 region is kept as DNA, spanning 42 bases read in frame from base 1. The germline V gene (reference sequence) sets CDR1 to SEHNR and CDR2 to FQNEAQ. V and J are truncated by 1 base and 8 bases respectively, leaving an intervening sequence of 11 bases. This clonotype came up many times. Its antigen is not yet known. Within one base of it there is no much larger clone, and no base qualities were kept. Amplification of TCR beta CDR3 regions was carried out from RNA transcripts. The TCR CDR3 was subjected to a first round of RT-PCR using the HTBI primer set and the Qiagen OneStep RT-PCR kit. Libraries were constructed in a second round of multiplex PCR, after which size selection and purification were carried out. The libraries were sequenced on an Illumina HiSeq2000 using paired-end 100 bp reads. Per the source publication's procedure: SOAPnuke was used to process the raw data, throwing out any read that contained adapters or uncalled bases, had a mean Phred below 15, or lacked an exact constant-primer or identifier match. High-quality paired reads were merged using COPE v1.2.5, and each unique nucleotide sequence was defined as a clonotype. MiTCR v1.1 was used to align clonotypes to the IMGT TRBV, TRBD and TRBJ reference segments. Only V-J combinations with frequency above 0.0001, covering roughly 99% of repertoires, were analysed. A TCS score was defined as the ratio between F50 (clonal expansion) and ExV (chaos), using BLOSUM62-based TCRdist between CDR3 peptides within each V-J. Welch's t-statistics and random forest reduced around 510 V-J features to around 14, which were used in a naive Bayes classifier (R e1071). The raw public data were reprocessed by TCRdb itself: fastp quality trimming at Q25, MiXCR clonotype calling, in-frame beta chains only. Rows with a matching CDR3 protein are joined into one entry that keeps the most common DNA and genes. TCRdb's processing, not the authors' own work, is the source of the V and J calls. The sample table shows around 600,000 distinct CDR3 sequences, and 12% to 15% are seen once. The ten largest clones take up about 7% of the sample.

Moderately to severely active disease, a Clinical Activity Score of at least 3, a NOSPECS grade of at least 4, and a duration under 3 months were present in ophthalmopathy patients. Any patient with an uncontrolled infection, another autoimmune disease, pregnancy or lactation was excluded. Diagnoses relied on clinical symptoms, serum thyroxine and TRAb, thyroid ultrasound and orbital computed tomography. PBMCs were separated from under 11 ml of fresh peripheral blood using Ficoll-Paque density gradient centrifugation. Total RNA was extracted using Trizol reagent, and RNA quality was assessed on an Agilent 2100 Bioanalyzer.

The chain couples TRBV7-9 to TRBJ1-4, with an unclear D gene assignment. Sequencing was carried out using blood. The receptor was derived from a woman aged 18-29 years with Graves' ophthalmopathy. The CDR3 protein sequence reads: CASSLVGLGEKLFF. The DNA sequence is TGTGCCAGCAGCTTAGTCGGGCTGGGGGAAAAACTGTTTTTT.